The T cell receptor beta chain under discussion was sequenced for a study of blood T cell repertoires in COVID-19 (dated by TCRdb to the early 2020s). Concerning the study at large: Collaborator samples came from the United States, Italy and Spain and covered acute and convalescent phases of COVID-19. The material from the prospective study consisted of cDNA or gDNA derived from T cells, B-cell-depleted T cells, or PBMCs. HLA class I and class II types, where available, came from metadata supplied by the sample provider rather than from assay-based typing. Samples were obtained from the ongoing ImmuneRACE study (first 160 participants) and from about 1,300 subjects provided by 6 global collaborators. The dataset comprised deeply sampled blood TCRbeta repertoires from subjects exposed to, actively infected with, or recovered from COVID-19. The repertoires were made available in a free public database intended to serve as a resource for research on the immune response to SARS-CoV-2. A de-identified subject ID, COVID-19 status, age in years and sex were almost always included in the sample metadata.

The study at large found these results: The quantity of clinical and demographic metadata differed by source and by participant and was supplied without curation.

One collaborating source in Seattle enrolled patients while the patients were actively infected and followed the patients over time throughout the course of disease. The collaborating institutions used their own protocols to collect whole blood in K2EDTA tubes. For TCRbeta analysis, collaborators shipped samples as frozen whole blood, isolated PBMCs, or DNA extracted from either of those sample types. In the case of this clone: Its target antigen remains unknown. The sample holds no much larger clone one base away, and base qualities are not on file.

V is cut back by 3 bases and J by 13 bases, with 10 bases in the junction unmatched. CDR1 and CDR2, looked up from the germline V gene, are MDHEN and SYDVKM. The CDR3 covers 13 residues, taking in both the cysteine and the phenylalanine. The kept DNA is CDR3 alone, 39 bases in frame from the first base. TCRbeta CDR3 regions were amplified from genomic DNA using the immunoSEQ Assay, a bias-controlled multiplex PCR. Concerning the study's data processing: The number of nucleated cells in each sample was estimated from the amplification of reference gene primers within the assay. To quantify the absolute abundance of each unique TCRbeta CDR3 rearrangement, sequence reads were collapsed and filtered. For each sample, productive Simpson clonality was calculated as the square root of Simpson's diversity index across productive rearrangements. TCRdb took this table from immuneACCESS and kept in-frame rearrangements with V and J called. Such tables lack part of the clones; where checked against another copy, unresolved V genes explain under half of the gap, and the rest is unexplained. D and trimming come from the DNA, and the V and J calls and clone size come from that table. For this sample there are about 230,000 clones; about nine tenths appear just once. The ten largest clones take up roughly 12% of the sample.

This TCR was sampled from a man over 45 with COVID-19, enrolled during active disease. The rearranged chain carries TRBV28 and TRBJ2-5; 8 junctional bases match TRBD2. Material: peripheral blood. The nucleotides read TGTGCCAGCAGTTTTGGTTCGGGGGGGCCTCTGTACTTC. This yields the protein CASSFGSGGPLYF.